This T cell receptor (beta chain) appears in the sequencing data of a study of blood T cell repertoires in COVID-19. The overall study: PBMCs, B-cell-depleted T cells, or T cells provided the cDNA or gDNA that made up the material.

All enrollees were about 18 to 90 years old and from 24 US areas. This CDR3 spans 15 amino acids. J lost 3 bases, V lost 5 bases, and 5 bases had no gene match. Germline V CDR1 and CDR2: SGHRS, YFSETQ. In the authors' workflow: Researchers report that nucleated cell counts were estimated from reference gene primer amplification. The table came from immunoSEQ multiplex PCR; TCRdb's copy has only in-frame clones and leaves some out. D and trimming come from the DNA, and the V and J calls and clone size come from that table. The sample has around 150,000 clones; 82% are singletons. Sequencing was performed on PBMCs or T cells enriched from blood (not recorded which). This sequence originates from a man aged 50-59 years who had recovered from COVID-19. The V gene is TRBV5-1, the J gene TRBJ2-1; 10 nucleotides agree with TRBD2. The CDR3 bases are TGCGCCAGCAGGAGTGTAGCGGGAGGCTACAATGAGCAGTTCTTC. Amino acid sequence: CASRSVAGGYNEQFF.